The sequence of this TCR beta chain was determined in a study of blood T cell repertoires in COVID-19. Repertoires were generated with immunoSEQ multiplex PCR, while TCRdb's copy carries only in-frame clones and drops some. The sample contains about 170,000 clones, approximately 79% of which appear only once. The germline gives CDR1 SGHAT, CDR2 FQNNGV. J gave up 6 bases and V 5 bases, and 12 bases lay outside the gene matches. This CDR3 contains 16 residues. Material for sequencing was PBMCs or T cells enriched from blood (not recorded which). The chain uses TRBV11-2 and TRBJ2-7; 11 nucleotides agree with TRBD2. The receptor was isolated from a woman between 65 and 79 years old in a cohort exposed to, infected with or recovered from COVID-19 (not recorded which). DNA for the CDR3: TGTGCCAGCAGCCCGTCCCATAGCCTAGCGGGAGGCGAGCAGTACTTC. Encoded protein: CASSPSHSLAGGEQYF.